Included here is one T cell receptor (beta chain) sequence, with context. The entry originates in a study of monozygotic twins with inflammatory bowel disease. TCRdb re-called the 5' RACE reads and catalogs CDR3 proteins one per entry, DNA excluded. This table lists 150,000 to 200,000 distinct CDR3 sequences. Germline V lookup: CDR1 SGDLS, CDR2 YYNGEE. The CDR3 loop spans 15 amino acids. Sequencing was done on a sample of blood. The genes are TRBV9 and TRBJ2-2; absent DNA, TCRdb's TRBD1 call cannot be checked. This TCR derives from a human donor with ulcerative colitis or Crohn's disease, or a healthy co-twin of an affected twin (not recorded which). The CDR3 sequence is CASSPGTGESGELFF.